Listed below are T cell receptor beta chains from one sample, sequenced in a study of OX40 agonist ivuxolimab in advanced cancers. Sequencing was performed with immunoSEQ multiplex PCR; in TCRdb, only in-frame clones are kept and a portion is missing. Among 25,000 to 30,000 clones listed, roughly 80% were seen once. The specimen was CD4+ or CD8+ T cells sorted from blood, collected in a trial of the OX40 agonist ivuxolimab. These receptor sequences come from an adult with an advanced solid tumor such as melanoma, head and neck, liver or kidney cancer. Each CDR3 is given with its conserved first and last residue. D genes are given only for firm matches. Only some rows state a clone size, as once, few, many or a class for expanded clones.

v_call	j_call	clone_size	d_call	cdr3_nt	cdr3_aa
TRBV2	TRBJ2-7	NA	TRBD1	TGTGCCAGCACCTTGACAGGGGGGGGCGAGCAGTACTTC	CASTLTGGGEQYF
TRBV7-8	TRBJ2-1	NA	NA	TGTGCCAGCAGCTTAGGCAGGGCTTCCTACAATGAGCAGTTCTTC	CASSLGRASYNEQFF
TRBV5-6	TRBJ1-5	NA	NA	TGTGCCAGCAGCTTGGCGGGGCATAATAGCAATCAGCCCCAGCATTTT	CASSLAGHNSNQPQHF
TRBV4-1	TRBJ2-5	once	TRBD1	TGCGCCAGCAGCCAATGGGACAGCGAAGAGACCCAGTACTTC	CASSQWDSEETQYF
TRBV6-1	TRBJ1-2	NA	TRBD1	TGTGCCAGCAGTGATTTACAGGGGGGGAATGGCTACACCTTC	CASSDLQGGNGYTF
TRBV7-2	TRBJ1-4	NA	NA	TGTGCCAGCAGCTTAGGCCCCGCGATTAATGAAAAACTGTTTTTT	CASSLGPAINEKLFF
TRBV9	TRBJ2-7	NA	TRBD2	TGTGCCAGCAGCGTAGGGTCTAGCGGGAGGGTCTACGAGCAGTACTTC	CASSVGSSGRVYEQYF
TRBV13	TRBJ2-7	NA	TRBD2	TGTGCCAGCAGCGGACTAGACATATCCTACGAGCAGTACTTC	CASSGLDISYEQYF
TRBV2	TRBJ2-7	NA	NA	TGTGCCAGCAGACATCCCCATCGGACGGTGTCCTACGAGCAGTACTTC	CASRHPHRTVSYEQYF
TRBV18	TRBJ1-3	NA	TRBD1	TGTGCCAGCTCACCAATTACAGGGGGATCTGGAAACACCATATATTTT	CASSPITGGSGNTIYF
TRBV19	TRBJ2-5	NA	TRBD1	TGTGCCAGTAGTACACCTCGGACAGGGGAAGAGACCCAGTACTTC	CASSTPRTGEETQYF
TRBV19	TRBJ2-2	NA	NA	TGTGCCAGTAGTATCATCGATGAGAACACCGGGGAGCTGTTTTTT	CASSIIDENTGELFF
TRBV27	TRBJ1-1	NA	NA	TGTGCCAGCAGTTTCGGTGGGGGCACTGAAGCTTTCTTT	CASSFGGGTEAFF
TRBV16	TRBJ1-1	few	NA	TGTGCCAGCAGCCAATCAGGGAGAACTGAAGCTTTCTTT	CASSQSGRTEAFF
TRBV6-4	TRBJ2-3	few	NA	TGTGCCAGCAGTGAATTAGCGGATACTAGCACAGATACGCAGTATTTT	CASSELADTSTDTQYF
TRBV11-2	TRBJ2-1	NA	NA	TGTGCCAGCAGCGGAGAGACTCTCACTGAGCAGTTCTTC	CASSGETLTEQFF
TRBV28	TRBJ2-2	NA	TRBD1	TGTGCCACTGCCGACAGGGGAGACACCGGGGAGCTGTTTTTT	CATADRGDTGELFF
TRBV5-6	TRBJ2-2	once	NA	TGTGCCAGCAGCTTGGAAGTCTCCAACACCGGGGAGCTGTTTTTT	CASSLEVSNTGELFF
TRBV28	TRBJ1-1	NA	NA	TGTGCCAGCAGGAGAGACATCCAGAACACTGAAGCTTTCTTT	CASRRDIQNTEAFF
TRBV9	TRBJ1-1	few	NA	TGTGCCAGCAGTCCCGGGGGGGAAACTGAAGCTTTCTTT	CASSPGGETEAFF
TRBV6-1	TRBJ2-1	once	TRBD2	TGTGCCAGCAGTGAAAGCGGCTTAGCCAGCGGGGGCTACAATGAGCAGTTCTTC	CASSESGLASGGYNEQFF
TRBV4-1	TRBJ1-5	NA	NA	TGCGCCAGCAGCCAAGACAGGGAGGGCAATCAGCCCCAGCATTTT	CASSQDREGNQPQHF
TRBV10-2	TRBJ2-7	NA	NA	TGCGCCAGCACCCCGAACAGGGAGCTATACGAGCAGTACTTC	CASTPNRELYEQYF
TRBV29-1	TRBJ2-7	once	NA	TGCAGCGTTACGGGAGTCACCTACGAGCAGTACTTC	CSVTGVTYEQYF
TRBV7-9	TRBJ2-2	NA	TRBD2	TGTGCCAGCAGCTTAGACCTGGTTAGCGGGTTCCCCGGGGAGCTGTTTTTT	CASSLDLVSGFPGELFF
TRBV6-4	TRBJ2-7	once	TRBD2	TGTGCCAGCAGTGACTCCCGGGGAGGGACCTACGAGCAGTACTTC	CASSDSRGGTYEQYF
TRBV19	TRBJ1-2	NA	NA	TGTGCCAGTCATCGCAGGGGACGGTACTATGGCTACACCTTC	CASHRRGRYYGYTF
TRBV6-5	TRBJ1-1	NA	NA	TGTGCCAGCAGGGCGTGGGATGGGGACACTGAAGCTTTCTTT	CASRAWDGDTEAFF
TRBV28	TRBJ1-1	NA	NA	TGTGCCAGCAGTTTAAACAGAGGAAGGAACACTGAAGCTTTCTTT	CASSLNRGRNTEAFF
TRBV9	TRBJ2-5	NA	NA	TGTGCCAGCAGCTTCCTCGGGGACCAAGAGACCCAGTACTTC	CASSFLGDQETQYF
TRBV4-2	TRBJ2-1	NA	NA	TGTGCCAGCAGCCCTCGGGATAGCGGAACTATCAATGAGCAGTTCTTC	CASSPRDSGTINEQFF
TRBV10-3	TRBJ2-6	NA	TRBD1	TGTGCCATCATGGGGACAGATACTGGGGCCAACGTCCTGACTTTC	CAIMGTDTGANVLTF
TRBV28	TRBJ1-1	NA	NA	TGTGCCAGCAGTCCGCCAGGGTACACTGAAGCTTTCTTT	CASSPPGYTEAFF
TRBV5-1	TRBJ2-1	NA	NA	TGCGCCAGCAGCTTCGCCCCCCCCAATGAGCAGTTCTTC	CASSFAPPNEQFF
TRBV30	TRBJ2-1	medium-sized	NA	TGTGCCTGGAGTGTACCAGATAGCTCCTACAATGAGCAGTTCTTC	CAWSVPDSSYNEQFF
TRBV4-1	TRBJ2-5	NA	TRBD2	TGCGCCAGCAGCCAAGATGGACTAGAATCCACCCCCACCCAGTACTTC	CASSQDGLESTPTQYF
TRBV28	TRBJ2-7	once	NA	TGTGCCAGCAGCCGGAAACAGGGTTACTACGAGCAGTACTTC	CASSRKQGYYEQYF
TRBV30	TRBJ2-7	NA	TRBD2	TGTGCCTGGGCTAGCGGGACCTACGAGCAGTACTTC	CAWASGTYEQYF
TRBV25-1	TRBJ1-5	NA	NA	TGTGCCAGCAGTTTACAGGGTTTAGGCAATCAGCCCCAGCATTTT	CASSLQGLGNQPQHF
TRBV27	TRBJ1-1	NA	NA	TGTGCCAGCAGTTTATACTCCGGGGCAGGGGCGACGACTGAAGCTTTCTTT	CASSLYSGAGATTEAFF
TRBV19	TRBJ2-7	NA	NA	TGTGCCAGTAGTATCGACGGAGCCTACGAGCAGTACTTC	CASSIDGAYEQYF
TRBV10-3	TRBJ2-7	NA	TRBD1	TGTGCCATCAGCCCCGCCGGGACAGGGCAAGCTATGGAGCAGTACTTC	CAISPAGTGQAMEQYF
TRBV2	TRBJ2-5	NA	NA	TGTGCCAGCAGAGGGGTGGGGCAAGAGACCCAGTACTTC	CASRGVGQETQYF
TRBV6-5	TRBJ2-5	NA	TRBD1	TGTGCCAGCAGTTTAAAAGGGGGCAGTGAGACCCAGTACTTC	CASSLKGGSETQYF
TRBV5-4	TRBJ1-3	NA	NA	TGTGCCAGCAGCTTCCGGGATCCGAGCTCTGGAAACACCATATATTTT	CASSFRDPSSGNTIYF
TRBV7-9	TRBJ2-1	NA	TRBD2	TGTGCCAGCAGCCCCCGGACTAGCGATGTCTATGAGCAGTTCTTC	CASSPRTSDVYEQFF
TRBV7-9	TRBJ2-1	once	NA	TGTGCCAGCAGCTTAGTGGAGTACAATGAGCAGTTCTTC	CASSLVEYNEQFF
TRBV27	TRBJ2-6	NA	NA	TGTGCCAGCTCATCAGGGTTCTCTGGGGCCAACGTCCTGACTTTC	CASSSGFSGANVLTF
TRBV6-1	TRBJ2-5	NA	NA	TGTGCCAGCACTGTAGCAGAAGAAGAGACCCAGTACTTC	CASTVAEEETQYF
TRBV11-1	TRBJ2-7	NA	TRBD2	TGTGCCAGCAGCTTGGGGGGACTAGCGGGAGGACGGGAGCAGTACTTC	CASSLGGLAGGREQYF
TRBV29-1	TRBJ2-7	NA	NA	TGCAGCGTTGAAGGTGGCACTCCCCCCTACGAGCAGTACTTC	CSVEGGTPPYEQYF
TRBV5-1	TRBJ2-7	NA	NA	TGCGCCAGCAGCTTGGAGTTCGGGCGCTACATCGAGCAGTACTTC	CASSLEFGRYIEQYF
TRBV28	TRBJ2-1	few	NA	TGTGCCAGCAGTTTATTGGACAGTGTCTACAATGAGCAGTTCTTC	CASSLLDSVYNEQFF
TRBV2	TRBJ2-7	few	NA	TGTGCCAGCAGTGAAGTACCTTCAACCTACGAGCAGTACTTC	CASSEVPSTYEQYF
TRBV6-5	TRBJ2-1	few	TRBD2	TGTGCCAGTGGACTAGCGGGGCGGTACAATGAGCAGTTCTTC	CASGLAGRYNEQFF